This TCR beta chain was observed in a study of T cell responses to AZD1222 COVID-19 vaccine. Produced via immunoSEQ multiplex PCR; TCRdb's table is partial and in-frame only. Of about 130,000 clones in the sample, 88% are singletons; the top ten hold more than 5.5%. The input for sequencing was peripheral blood, taken on day 0 of AZD1222 vaccination. The TCR originated in an adult in good health.

Here the CDR3 DNA reads TGTGCCAGCAGCCCATCCGGGACGGGGGCTAACTATGGCTACACCTTC. It encodes CASSPSGTGANYGYTF. The chain links TRBV11-2 to TRBJ1-2; D possibly corresponds to TRBD1 (5 bases). Trimming stripped 5 bases from V and 0 bases from J, with 16 bases between. The CDR3 is made up of 16 amino acids. From germline, CDR1 is SGHAT and CDR2 FQNNGV.